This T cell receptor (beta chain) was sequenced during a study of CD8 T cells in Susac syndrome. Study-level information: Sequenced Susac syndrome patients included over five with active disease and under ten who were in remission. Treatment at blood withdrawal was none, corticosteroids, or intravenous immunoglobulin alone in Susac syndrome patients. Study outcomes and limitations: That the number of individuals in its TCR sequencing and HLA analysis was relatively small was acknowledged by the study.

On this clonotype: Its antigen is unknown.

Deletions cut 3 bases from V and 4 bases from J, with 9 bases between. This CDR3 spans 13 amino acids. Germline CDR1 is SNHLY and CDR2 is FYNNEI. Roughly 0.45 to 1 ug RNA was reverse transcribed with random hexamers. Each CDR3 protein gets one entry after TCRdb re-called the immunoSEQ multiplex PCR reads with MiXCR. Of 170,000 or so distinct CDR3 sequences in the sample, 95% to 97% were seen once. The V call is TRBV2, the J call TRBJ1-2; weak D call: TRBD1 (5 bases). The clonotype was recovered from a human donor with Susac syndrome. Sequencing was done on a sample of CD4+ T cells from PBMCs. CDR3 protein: CASSEGEGYGYTF. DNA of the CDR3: TGTGCCAGCAGTGAGGGGGAGGGCTATGGCTACACCTTC.